Below, one T cell receptor (beta chain) is given with its context. TCRdb processed the 5' RACE reads anew with MiXCR; each CDR3 protein has one entry. The sample comprises 1.5 million to 2 million distinct CDR3 sequences, less than 40% of which are singletons, and 0.25% to 0.3% rests with the top ten. Trimming took 3 bases from V and 5 from J; bases not matched to a gene: 6. Germline V gives CDR1 SGHRS, CDR2 YFSETQ. This CDR3 comprises 15 residues. This entry is derived from a study of identical twins. The chain joins TRBV5-1 to TRBJ1-4, with 8 bases aligning to TRBD1. This TCR was sampled from a newborn girl in good health. The sequencing sample was made of cord blood. CDR3 bases: TGCGCCAGCAGCTGGACAGGGATCGGCAATGAAAAACTGTTTTTT. Amino acids: CASSWTGIGNEKLFF.